These 24 T cell receptor beta chains share one sample of origin, sequenced in a study of cytomegalovirus exposure and HLA in healthy donors. Researchers ran the PCR with 60 Vbeta and 13 Jbeta primers. Libraries were prepared by immunoSEQ multiplex PCR; TCRdb keeps only in-frame clonotypes and omits some of them. The sample carries 150,000 to 200,000 clones, 80% recorded once. The sequencing input was PBMCs. These receptors were obtained from a man aged 25-40 years in good health and CMV-seropositive.

The chain joins TRBV5-6 to TRBJ2-7; 10 bases align to TRBD1. CDR3 length: 15 amino acids. V lost 1 base, J lost 4 bases, and 5 bases stayed unmatched. Germline V gene lookup returns CDR1 SGHDT and CDR2 YYEEEE. CDR3 residues: CASSLTDRGLYEQYF. The CDR3, as DNA: TGTGCCAGCAGCTTGACGGACAGGGGGTTGTACGAGCAGTACTTC.

This chain links TRBV7-2 with TRBJ2-1, with 7 bases identical to TRBD2. With 5 bases clipped from V and 0 bases from J, the junction kept 13 bases outside the gene matches. CDR1 SGHTA and CDR2 FQGNSA come from the germline V gene. There are 18 residues in the CDR3. The CDR3 sequence: CASSLKPGLPISYNEQFF. In DNA, the CDR3 is TGTGCCAGCAGCCTAAAACCGGGACTACCCATCTCCTACAATGAGCAGTTCTTC.

V usage is TRBV27 and J usage is TRBJ2-5; 11 nucleotides align to TRBD2. Germline CDR1 is MNHEY and CDR2 is SMNVEV (reference sequence). The CDR3 has 15 residues. With V trimmed by 3 bases and J by 2 bases, 2 bases remained unmatched. The CDR3 coding sequence is TGTGCCAGCAGTTTGACTAGCGGGGATCAAGAGACCCAGTACTTC. Translation: CASSLTSGDQETQYF.

The chain couples TRBV14 to TRBJ1-2; D may be TRBD1 (5 bases). This CDR3 comprises 14 residues. Trimming removed 1 base from V and 4 bases from J, with 10 bases in between. The germline CDR1 and CDR2 sequences are SGHDN and FVKESK. In DNA form, the CDR3 reads TGTGCCAGCAGCCAAGTTGGGGCGATCTATGGCTACACCTTC. As protein: CASSQVGAIYGYTF.

The V gene is TRBV5-5, the J gene TRBJ2-7; possible D gene TRBD1, 5 bases. CDR1 is SGHKS, CDR2 YYEKEE, per germline (reference sequence). Trimming removed 7 bases at V and 1 base at J, with 9 bases between. The CDR3 extends over 12 amino acids. The CDR3 DNA reads TGTGCCAGCGTAGACAGATCCTACGAGCAGTACTTC. It encodes CASVDRSYEQYF.

V gene TRBV20-1 combines with J gene TRBJ1-1; 8 nucleotides line up with TRBD1. CDR3 length: 11 residues. V dropped 5 bases and J dropped 7; count of bases not matched to a gene: 3. Germline lookup yields CDR1 DFQATT and CDR2 SNEGSKA (reference sequence). DNA for the CDR3: TGCAGTGCTCGGGACAGGCGTGAAGCTTTCTTT. This translates into CSARDRREAFF.

The chain joins TRBV15 to TRBJ2-5; TRBD2 matches 12 bases. After removal of 3 bases from V and 5 bases from J, the junction contained 7 bases not matched to a gene. Germline CDR1 and CDR2: LNHNV and YYDKDF (reference sequence). The CDR3 length is 16 residues. CDR3 sequence reads: CATSRGLAGGRETQYF. DNA of the CDR3: TGTGCCACCAGCAGGGGGCTAGCGGGGGGGCGGGAGACCCAGTACTTC.

The chain has TRBV5-4 and TRBJ2-7; a weak D match, TRBD2 (6 bases). The CDR3 loop spans 13 amino acids. CDR1 and CDR2 (germline): SGHNT, YYREEE (reference sequence). With 1 base removed from V and 6 bases from J, the gap between germline ends came to 11 bases. CDR3 loop: CASSLRGSGEQYF. The CDR3 DNA is TGTGCCAGCAGCTTGCGGGGGTCCGGCGAGCAGTACTTC.

The chain carries TRBV18 and TRBJ1-2, with D perhaps matching TRBD1 (6 bases). Trimming took off 3 bases at V and 4 bases at J, with 15 bases between the two ends. The length of the CDR3 is 15 residues. CDR1 is KGHSH, CDR2 LQKENI, per germline. Here the CDR3 reads CASSPQRTVPYGYTF. Here the CDR3 DNA reads TGTGCCAGCTCACCCCAGAGGACAGTACCCTATGGCTACACCTTC.

Details on this clone: One junction end does not reproduce the germline sequence, and a read error may be involved. The rearrangement links TRBV6-5 to TRBJ1-2; no clear D. The germline gives CDR1 MNHEY, CDR2 SVGAGI. The CDR3 is made up of 16 amino acids. Here the CDR3 DNA reads TGTGCCGGCAGTTTGAGGAGTACGTCCGATTACTATGGCTACACCTTC. Encoded protein: CAGSLRSTSDYYGYTF.

J is TRBJ2-7 and V is TRBV19; D unresolved. Germline V gene lookup returns CDR1 LNHDA and CDR2 SQIVND (reference sequence). The germline V and J ends were trimmed by 5 bases and 2 bases, with 13 bases remaining between them. The CDR3 spans 14 residues. The CDR3 DNA sequence: TGTGCCAGTAGTCCTCAGACGGGTACCTACGAGCAGTACTTC. This encodes CASSPQTGTYEQYF.

V is TRBV7-3 and J is TRBJ2-1; D is unclear. Trimming shortened V by 2 bases and J by 5 bases, and 13 bases separated the two germline ends. This CDR3 has 15 amino acids. CDR1 and CDR2 from the germline V gene are SGHTA and FQGTGA. The CDR3 here is CASSLAQATNNEQFF. CDR3 nucleotides: TGTGCCAGCAGCTTAGCACAAGCAACTAACAATGAGCAGTTCTTC. The whole variable domain, remainder taken from reference TRBV7-3 and TRBJ2-1, is GAGVSQTPSNKVTEKGKYVELRCDPISGHTALYWYRQSLGQGPEFLIYFQGTGAADDSGLPNDRFFAVRPEGSVSTLKIQRTERGDSAVYLCASSLAQATNNEQFFGPGTRLTVL.

CDR3 DNA: TGTGCCAGCAGTTTATATCCGCCCGCACAGGGGATTAACTATGGCTACACCTTC. Protein: CASSLYPPAQGINYGYTF. This chain links TRBV27 with TRBJ1-2; 7 nucleotides line up with TRBD1. V shed 1 base, J shed 1 base, and the junction held 12 bases outside the gene matches. Germline assignment: CDR1 MNHEY and CDR2 SMNVEV (reference sequence). The CDR3 contains 18 residues.

This chain connects TRBV5-4 to TRBJ2-5; 10 bases agree with TRBD1. Near its end, the DNA agrees better with TRBJ2-7, so the J call may be wrong. The CDR3 consists of 15 residues. The germline CDR1 and CDR2 sequences are SGHNT and YYREEE (reference sequence). Written as DNA, the CDR3 is TGTGCCAGCAGCACGACAGGGGGCCCCTCCTACGAGCAGTACTTC. Residues: CASSTTGGPSYEQYF.

The gene calls are TRBV7-9 and TRBJ2-7; 8 positions agree with TRBD1. This CDR3 contains 15 residues. Germline CDR1 is SEHNR and CDR2 is FQNEAQ (reference sequence). J was trimmed by 5 bases and V by 5 bases; bases with no gene match: 11. In DNA, the CDR3 is TGTGCCAGCAGCCCCCCGACAGGGGATATCGACGAGCAGTACTTC. The encoded protein is CASSPPTGDIDEQYF. Supplemented by reference TRBV7-9 and TRBJ2-7, the full variable domain reads DTGVSQNPRHKITKRGQNVTFRCDPISEHNRLYWYRQTLGQGPEFLTYFQNEAQLEKSRLLSDRFSAERPKGSFSTLEIQRTEQGDSAMYLCASSPPTGDIDEQYFGPGTRLTVT.

This chain uses TRBV4-1 with TRBJ1-5, with 12 bases identical to TRBD1. The germline CDR1 and CDR2 sequences are MGHRA and YSYEKL. V lost 6 bases and J lost 8; bases outside the gene matches: 8. This CDR3 has 15 amino acids. Here the CDR3 DNA reads TGCGCCAGCAGTCCGGGACAGGGGGCAAGAAAGCCCCAGCATTTT. Protein: CASSPGQGARKPQHF.

The V gene is TRBV15, the J gene TRBJ2-7; D perhaps matches TRBD1 (6 bases). This CDR3 comprises 17 residues. Looked up from germline, CDR1 is LNHNV and CDR2 is YYDKDF (reference sequence). V was trimmed by 1 base and J by 2 bases, leaving 18 bases between them. The CDR3 is CATSRGTESGPTYEQYF. CDR3 nucleotide sequence: TGTGCCACCAGCAGAGGGACAGAATCAGGCCCGACCTACGAGCAGTACTTC.

The V gene is TRBV25-1, the J gene TRBJ2-5; TRBD2 might be the D (6 bases). The J call may be incorrect, as the DNA end agrees better with TRBJ2-7. The CDR3 sequence is 18 residues long. Germline V lookup: CDR1 MGHDK, CDR2 SYGVNS. CDR3 amino acids: CASSDSGPGRGSSYEQYF. The DNA for the CDR3 is TGTGCCAGCAGTGATTCTGGACCCGGGAGAGGGTCTTCCTACGAGCAGTACTTC.

The chain combines TRBV27 with TRBJ2-5, with D maybe TRBD1 (5 bases). The CDR3 contains 14 residues. Deletions cut 5 bases from V and 4 bases from J, with 14 bases between. Germline V gene data show CDR1 as MNHEY and CDR2 as SMNVEV (reference sequence). The CDR3 is CASSETWGPETQYF. Written as DNA, the CDR3 is TGTGCCAGCAGTGAGACGTGGGGCCCAGAGACCCAGTACTTC.

The J gene is TRBJ2-5, the V gene TRBV19; 13 positions match TRBD2. V gave up 5 bases and J gave up 5 bases; unmatched junction bases: 5. Germline CDR1 and CDR2: LNHDA and SQIVND (reference sequence). CDR3 size: 15 residues. The CDR3 loop is CASSLGTSGVETQYF. The CDR3 DNA follows: TGTGCCAGTAGTCTGGGGACTAGCGGGGTGGAGACCCAGTACTTC.

The chain links TRBV19 to TRBJ1-2; 9 nucleotides line up with TRBD1. Germline values: CDR1 LNHDA, CDR2 SQIVND (reference sequence). The CDR3 totals 14 residues. Trimming at V came to 11 bases and at J to 3 bases, leaving 10 bases not matched to a gene. This CDR3 is CAASNRGLDYGYTF. CDR3 bases: TGTGCCGCGTCTAACAGGGGGCTTGACTATGGCTACACCTTC.

The V gene is TRBV7-3, the J gene TRBJ2-1; tentative D call: TRBD1 (5 bases). CDR1 SGHTA and CDR2 FQGTGA come from the germline V gene. The CDR3 length is 12 residues. V was shortened by 0 bases and J by 10 bases, with 7 bases between the two germline ends. CDR3 in amino acids: CASSLTWGEQFF. DNA of the CDR3: TGTGCCAGCAGCTTAACGTGGGGCGAGCAGTTCTTC.

This clone was seen a few times. The CDR3: CASSSQGPQYNSPLHF. The DNA for the CDR3 is TGCGCCAGCAGCTCCCAGGGTCCCCAGTATAATTCACCCCTCCACTTT. V is TRBV5-1 and J is TRBJ1-6; possible D gene TRBD1, 5 bases. Between the trimmed V and J ends, which lost 3 bases and 4 bases, there was a span of 14 bases. The germline gives CDR1 SGHRS, CDR2 YFSETQ. The CDR3 runs to 16 residues.

The chain joins TRBV7-3 to TRBJ2-5; TRBD1 is a possible D gene (5 bases). The CDR3 contains 16 residues. V lost 0 bases, J lost 4 bases, and 15 bases lay in between. Germline values: CDR1 SGHTA, CDR2 FQGTGA. In DNA, the CDR3 is TGTGCCAGCAGCTTAACCGCTACAGGAGCCTTAGAGACCCAGTACTTC. This gives the protein CASSLTATGALETQYF.